These 18 T cell receptor beta chains originate from one sample sequenced in a study of cytomegalovirus exposure and HLA in healthy donors. PCR was performed using 60 Vbeta and 13 Jbeta primers. Sequenced by immunoSEQ multiplex PCR; TCRdb stores in-frame clones only, minus some. The data show some 180,000 clones, with about 9.4% seen just once and less than 1.5% held by the top ten. The sample consisted of PBMCs. The receptor set was obtained from a woman in her 30s in good health and CMV-seropositive.

This clone was seen more than once but under ten times. The chain links TRBV15 to TRBJ1-5, with 8 bases matching TRBD1. V gave up 4 bases and J gave up 2 bases; unmatched junction bases: 1. CDR1 is LNHNV and CDR2 is YYDKDF in the germline V gene (reference sequence). This CDR3 has 14 amino acids. The DNA for the CDR3 is TGTGCCACCAGCACAGGGGGCGGCAATCAGCCCCAGCATTTT. As protein: CATSTGGGNQPQHF. The full variable domain, with the rest looked up from reference TRBV15 and TRBJ1-5, is DAMVIQNPRYQVTQFGKPVTLSCSQTLNHNVMYWYQQKSSQAPKLLFHYYDKDFNNEADTPDNFQSRRPNTSFCFLDIRSPGLGDTAMYLCATSTGGGNQPQHFGDGTRLSIL.

The rearrangement links TRBV2 to TRBJ2-3; 7 bases match TRBD1. V lost 6 bases, J lost 0 bases, and 6 bases stayed unmatched. The germline V gene encodes CDR1 SNHLY and CDR2 FYNNEI. This CDR3 has 15 residues. In DNA, the CDR3 is TGTGCCAGCAGCGGACAGGCCTTAAGCACAGATACGCAGTATTTT. Its protein is CASSGQALSTDTQYF.

The chain's CDR3 is CASSGQGNAEKLFF. DNA for the CDR3: TGTGCCAGCAGCGGACAGGGGAATGCTGAAAAACTGTTTTTT. The rearrangement uses TRBV9 and TRBJ1-4, with 8 positions matching TRBD1. V shed 3 bases and J 7 bases; nucleotides not matched to a gene: 5. CDR3 length: 14 amino acids. Looked up from germline, CDR1 is SGDLS and CDR2 is YYNGEE.

This chain uses TRBV15 with TRBJ2-1; D is ambiguous. CDR1 and CDR2 from the germline V gene are LNHNV and YYDKDF (reference sequence). Trimming took off 0 bases at V and 1 base at J, with 7 bases between the two ends. The CDR3 consists of 15 residues. DNA of the CDR3: TGTGCCACCAGCAGAGATGGCCAGTCCTACAATGAGCAGTTCTTC. This gives the protein CATSRDGQSYNEQFF.

The chain links TRBV7-2 to TRBJ2-1; 9 positions match TRBD2. The CDR3 contains 15 residues. The germline gives CDR1 SGHTA, CDR2 FQGNSA. V lost 6 bases and J lost 2; bases outside the gene matches: 5. Here the CDR3 DNA reads TGTGCCAGCAGACGTGCGGGAGGGCCCTACAATGAGCAGTTCTTC. Its translation is CASRRAGGPYNEQFF.

A word on this clone: Other DNA variants within this sample encode the same CDR3. The rearrangement links TRBV9 to TRBJ1-1, with TRBD1 as a possible D gene (6 bases). V gave up 0 bases and J gave up 4 bases, with 7 bases separating them. Germline CDR1 is SGDLS and CDR2 is YYNGEE. The CDR3 is 13 amino acids. CDR3 DNA: TGTGCCAGCAGCGTAGGCAGGGGCACTGAAGCTTTCTTT. Encoded protein: CASSVGRGTEAFF.

This clone showed up just a few times. The gene calls are TRBV5-4 and TRBJ2-5; D is uncertain. The CDR3 sequence is 13 residues long. In germline, CDR1 is SGHNT, CDR2 YYREEE (reference sequence). V gave up 1 base and J gave up 2 bases, with 6 bases separating them. In DNA, the CDR3 is TGTGCCAGCAGCTTGAACCTACAAGAGACCCAGTACTTC. Translating it yields CASSLNLQETQYF.

Only a few counts were recorded for this clone. The CDR3 sequence is CASSTWTGDFQETQYF. The DNA of the CDR3 is TGTGCCAGTAGTACTTGGACAGGGGACTTCCAAGAGACCCAGTACTTC. The V gene is TRBV19, the J gene TRBJ2-5, with 9 bases lining up with TRBD1. The J segment lost 1 base and the V segment lost 4 bases, leaving 7 bases of the junction unmatched. The CDR3 loop spans 16 amino acids. Germline CDR1 is LNHDA and CDR2 is SQIVND (reference sequence).

This clone was seen a few times. V usage is TRBV13 and J usage is TRBJ2-5; 7 positions agree with TRBD1. The J call is uncertain, as TRBJ2-7 better fits the DNA end. This CDR3 region has 14 residues. Germline V gene data show CDR1 as PRHDT and CDR2 as FYEKMQ (reference sequence). CDR3 sequence reads: CASSPGTASYEQYF. Written as DNA, the CDR3 is TGTGCCAGCAGCCCAGGGACAGCTAGCTACGAGCAGTACTTC.

The chain joins TRBV7-2 to TRBJ1-1; 10 nucleotides match TRBD1. The V gene's germline CDR1 is SGHTA and CDR2 FQGNSA. J gave up 0 bases and V 5 bases, and 15 bases lay outside the gene matches. The CDR3 covers 19 residues. CDR3 amino acids: CASSHLAGTGVALNTEAFF. Written as DNA, the CDR3 is TGTGCCAGCAGCCATCTCGCCGGGACAGGGGTCGCCCTGAACACTGAAGCTTTCTTT.

With regard to this clone: The germline gene is not matched at one end of the junction; a read error may be the cause. The sample carries other DNA sequences with the same CDR3. This sequence joins TRBV5-4 and TRBJ2-7, with 10 bases that match TRBD2. The CDR3 has 15 residues. Germline values: CDR1 SGHNT, CDR2 YYREEE (reference sequence). CDR3 region: CASSLAGVSSYEQYF. The CDR3 coding sequence is TGTGCCAGCAGCCTAGCGGGAGTGAGCTCCTACGAGCAGTATTTC.

Written as DNA, the CDR3 is TGTGCCAGCAGCCCCGCGACGGGCCAGGACTATAGCAATCAGCCCCAGCATTTT. Its translation is CASSPATGQDYSNQPQHF. The V gene is TRBV11-3, the J gene TRBJ1-5; no reliable D call. CDR3 length: 18 residues. V was clipped by 5 bases and J by 0 bases, with 20 bases between them. The germline V gene has CDR1 SGHNT and CDR2 YENEEA.

V is TRBV2 and J is TRBJ2-7; D gene unclear. The CDR3 length is 13 residues. Germline CDR1 SNHLY, CDR2 FYNNEI. V lost 8 bases and J lost 5, with 16 bases in between. The CDR3 bases are TGTGCCAGCCACGATGGCGTCCGGGACGAGCAGTACTTC. It yields the protein CASHDGVRDEQYF.

This clone turned up a few times. The chain carries TRBV5-6 and TRBJ1-4; D gene uncertain. The CDR3 has 15 residues. Germline assignment: CDR1 SGHDT and CDR2 YYEEEE. Trimming left V 0 bases short and J 1 base short, with 7 bases between. CDR3 protein: CASSLDRGTNEKLFF. The CDR3 DNA reads as TGTGCCAGCAGCTTGGATCGGGGAACTAATGAAAAACTGTTTTTT.

This chain connects TRBV1 to TRBJ2-2; TRBD2 is the table's D call and was not checked against the DNA. TRBV1 is a pseudogene segment. This CDR3 is 11 amino acids long. As DNA, the CDR3 is TGCACCAGCGAGTTCACCGGGGAGCTGTTTTTT. Translated, it gives CTSEFTGELFF.

The sample holds a few counts of this clone. The chain links TRBV5-1 to TRBJ2-3, with D possibly being TRBD2 (6 bases). The CDR3 length is 15 residues. The V end was cut by 6 bases, the J end by 2 bases, with 16 bases between. Germline lookup yields CDR1 SGHRS and CDR2 YFSETQ. The CDR3 reads CASNRDSASTDTQYF. CDR3 coding DNA: TGCGCCAGCAACCGGGACTCCGCTTCCACAGATACGCAGTATTTT.

The table lists this clone with a few counts. The chain has TRBV9 and TRBJ1-1; 8 bases align to TRBD1. After removal of 3 bases from V and 5 bases from J, the junction contained 3 bases not matched to a gene. The germline CDR1 and CDR2 sequences are SGDLS and YYNGEE. The CDR3 runs to 13 residues. DNA for the CDR3: TGTGCCAGCAGCGCCGACAGGGGTACTGAAGCTTTCTTT. Translation: CASSADRGTEAFF. Full variable domain (outside the CDR3, taken from reference TRBV9 and TRBJ1-1): DSGVTQTPKHLITATGQRVTLRCSPRSGDLSVYWYQQSLDQGLQFLIQYYNGEERAKGNILERFSAQQFPDLHSELNLSSLELGDSALYFCASSADRGTEAFFGQGTRLTVV.

This clone turned up a few times. This chain connects TRBV29-1 to TRBJ2-6; 7 bases fit TRBD1. V shed 7 bases, J shed 11 bases, and the junction held 8 bases outside the gene matches. CDR1 is SQVTM and CDR2 is ANQGSEA in the germline V gene. This CDR3 spans 12 amino acids. CDR3 DNA: TGCAGCGCAGATACAGGGGAATACGTCCTGACTTTC. It codes for CSADTGEYVLTF.